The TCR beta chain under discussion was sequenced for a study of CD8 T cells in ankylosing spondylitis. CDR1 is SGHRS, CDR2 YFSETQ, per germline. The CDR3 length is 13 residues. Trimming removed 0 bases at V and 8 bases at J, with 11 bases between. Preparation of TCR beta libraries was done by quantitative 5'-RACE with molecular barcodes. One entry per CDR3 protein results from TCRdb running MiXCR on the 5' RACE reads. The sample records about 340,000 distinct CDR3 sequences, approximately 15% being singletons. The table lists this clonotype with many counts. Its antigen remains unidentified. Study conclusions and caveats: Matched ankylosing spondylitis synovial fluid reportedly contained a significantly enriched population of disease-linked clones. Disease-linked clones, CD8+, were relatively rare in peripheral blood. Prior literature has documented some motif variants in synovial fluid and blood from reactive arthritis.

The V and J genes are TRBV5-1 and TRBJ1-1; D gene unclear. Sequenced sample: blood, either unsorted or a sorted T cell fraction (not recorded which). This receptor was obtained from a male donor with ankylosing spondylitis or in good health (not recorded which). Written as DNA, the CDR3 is TGCGCCAGCAGCTTGGAAAATGCGCCGGAAGCTTTCTTT. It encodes CASSLENAPEAFF.